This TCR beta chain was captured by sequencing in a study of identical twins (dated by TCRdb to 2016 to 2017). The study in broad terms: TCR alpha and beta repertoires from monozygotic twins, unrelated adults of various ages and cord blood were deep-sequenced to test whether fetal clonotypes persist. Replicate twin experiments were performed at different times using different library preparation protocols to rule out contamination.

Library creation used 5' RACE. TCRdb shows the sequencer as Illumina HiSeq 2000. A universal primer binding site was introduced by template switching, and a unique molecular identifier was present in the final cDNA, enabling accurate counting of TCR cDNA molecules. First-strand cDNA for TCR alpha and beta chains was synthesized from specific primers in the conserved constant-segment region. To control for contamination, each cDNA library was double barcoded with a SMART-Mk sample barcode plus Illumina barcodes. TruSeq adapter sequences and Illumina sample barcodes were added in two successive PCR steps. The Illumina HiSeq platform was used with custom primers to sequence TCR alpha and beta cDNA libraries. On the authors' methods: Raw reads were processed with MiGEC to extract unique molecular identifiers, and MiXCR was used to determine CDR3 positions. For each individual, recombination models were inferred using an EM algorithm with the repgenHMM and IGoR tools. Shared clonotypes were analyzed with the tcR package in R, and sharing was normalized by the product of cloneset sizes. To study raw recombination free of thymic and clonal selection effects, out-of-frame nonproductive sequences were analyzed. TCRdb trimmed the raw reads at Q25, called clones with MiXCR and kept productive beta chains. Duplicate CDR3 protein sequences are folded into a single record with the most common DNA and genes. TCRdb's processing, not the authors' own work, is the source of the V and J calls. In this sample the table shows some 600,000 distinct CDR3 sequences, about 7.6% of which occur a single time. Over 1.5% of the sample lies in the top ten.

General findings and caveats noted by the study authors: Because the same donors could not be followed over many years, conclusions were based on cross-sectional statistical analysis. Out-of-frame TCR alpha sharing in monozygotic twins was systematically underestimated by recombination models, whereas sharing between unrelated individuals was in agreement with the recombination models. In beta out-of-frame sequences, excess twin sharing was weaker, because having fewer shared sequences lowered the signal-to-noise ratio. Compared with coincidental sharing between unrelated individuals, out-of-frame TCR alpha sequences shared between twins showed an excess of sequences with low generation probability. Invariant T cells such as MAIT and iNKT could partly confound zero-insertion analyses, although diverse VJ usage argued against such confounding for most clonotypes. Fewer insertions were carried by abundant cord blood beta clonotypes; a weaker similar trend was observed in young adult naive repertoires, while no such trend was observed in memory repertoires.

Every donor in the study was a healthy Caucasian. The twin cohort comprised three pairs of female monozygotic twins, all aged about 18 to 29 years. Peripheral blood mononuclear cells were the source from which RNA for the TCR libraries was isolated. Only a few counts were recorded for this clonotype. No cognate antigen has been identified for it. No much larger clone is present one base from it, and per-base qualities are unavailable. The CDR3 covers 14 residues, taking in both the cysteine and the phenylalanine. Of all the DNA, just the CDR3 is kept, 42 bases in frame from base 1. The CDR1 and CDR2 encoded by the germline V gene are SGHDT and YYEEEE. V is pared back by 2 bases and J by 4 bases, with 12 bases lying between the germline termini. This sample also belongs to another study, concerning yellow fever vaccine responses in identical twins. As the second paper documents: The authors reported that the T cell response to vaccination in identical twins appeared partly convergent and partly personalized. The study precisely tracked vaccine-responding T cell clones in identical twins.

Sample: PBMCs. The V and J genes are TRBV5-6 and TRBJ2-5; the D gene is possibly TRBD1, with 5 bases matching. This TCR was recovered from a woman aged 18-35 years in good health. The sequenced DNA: TGTGCCAGCAGCTTATGGCAGGGAAGAGAGACCCAGTACTTC. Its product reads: CASSLWQGRETQYF. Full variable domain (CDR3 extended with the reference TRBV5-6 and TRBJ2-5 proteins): DAGVTQSPTHLIKTRGQQVTLRCSPKSGHDTVSWYQQALGQGPQFIFQYYEEEERQRGNFPDRFSGHQFPNYSSELNVNALLLGDSALYLCASSLWQGRETQYFGPGTRLLVL.